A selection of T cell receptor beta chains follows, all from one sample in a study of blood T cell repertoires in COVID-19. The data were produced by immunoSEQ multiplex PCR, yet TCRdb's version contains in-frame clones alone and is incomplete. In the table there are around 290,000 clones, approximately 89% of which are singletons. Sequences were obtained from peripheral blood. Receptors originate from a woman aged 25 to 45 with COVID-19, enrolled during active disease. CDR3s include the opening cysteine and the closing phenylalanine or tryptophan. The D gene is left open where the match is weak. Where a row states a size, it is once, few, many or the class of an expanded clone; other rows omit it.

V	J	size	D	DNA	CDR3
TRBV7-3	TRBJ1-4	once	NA	TGTGCCAGCAGCCCCTTACCGGGGGAGAAACTGTTTTTT	CASSPLPGEKLFF
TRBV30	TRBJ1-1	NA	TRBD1	TGTGCCGCTAGGGACAGGAGGAACACTGAAGCTTTCTTT	CAARDRRNTEAFF
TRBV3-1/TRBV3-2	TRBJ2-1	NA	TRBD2	TGTGCCAGCAGCCAATCTCTAGCGGGAGTAGGGAATGAGCAGTTCTTC	CASSQSLAGVGNEQFF
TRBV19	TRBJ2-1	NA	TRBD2	TGTGCCAGTAGTCCAGATAGGACTAGCGGGAGTAGCGATGAGCAGTTCTTC	CASSPDRTSGSSDEQFF
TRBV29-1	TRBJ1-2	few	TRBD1	TGCAGCGTGGGACAGGGCCCAGGATATGGCTACACCTTC	CSVGQGPGYGYTF
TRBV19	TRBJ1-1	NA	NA	TGTGCCAGTAGTGGGGGAGGACCTGAAGCTTTCTTT	CASSGGGPEAFF
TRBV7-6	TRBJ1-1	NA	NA	TGTGCCAGCAGCGCCGTGGGGGGGGTTGGTACTGAAGCTTTCTTT	CASSAVGGVGTEAFF
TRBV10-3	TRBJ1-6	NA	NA	TGTGCCATCAGTGAGGGGGCCGATAATTCACCCCTCCACTTT	CAISEGADNSPLHF
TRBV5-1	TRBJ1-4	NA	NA	TGCGCCAGCAGCCCCCGGACGGACTCGAATGAAAAACTGTTTTTT	CASSPRTDSNEKLFF
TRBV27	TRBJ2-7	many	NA	TGTGCCAGCAGTTACGGGAAGGACTACGAGCAGTACTTC	CASSYGKDYEQYF
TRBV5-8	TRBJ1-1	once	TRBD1	TGTGCCAGCAGCCCGACAGGGCGGGTGGACACTGAAGCTTTCTTT	CASSPTGRVDTEAFF
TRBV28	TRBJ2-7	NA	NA	TGTGCCAGCAGTCCCGTGACAGTCGCTTCCTACGAGCAGTACTTC	CASSPVTVASYEQYF
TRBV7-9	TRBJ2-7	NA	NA	TGTGCCAGCAGCTTAGCGATCGGGGAGCAGTACTTC	CASSLAIGEQYF
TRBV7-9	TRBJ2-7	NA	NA	TGTGCCAGCAGCTTAGAGGGAGTTCACGAGCAGTACTTC	CASSLEGVHEQYF
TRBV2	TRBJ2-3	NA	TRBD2	TGTGCCAGCAGGGACTCGGGACTAGCGGCGAGCACAGATACGCAGTATTTT	CASRDSGLAASTDTQYF
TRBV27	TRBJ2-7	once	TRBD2	TGTGCCAGCAGTCCCCTTGGGAGGGGCGAGCAGTACTTC	CASSPLGRGEQYF
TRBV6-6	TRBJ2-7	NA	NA	TGTGCCAGCAGTTACTCGAGAGAGCAGTACTTC	CASSYSREQYF
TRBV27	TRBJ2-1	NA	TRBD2	TGTGCCAGCAGCCTTAGCGGGAGCTACAATGAGCAGTTCTTC	CASSLSGSYNEQFF
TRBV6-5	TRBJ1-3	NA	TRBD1	TGTGCCAGTAAATTACAGGGGATCTCTGGAAACACCATATATTTT	CASKLQGISGNTIYF
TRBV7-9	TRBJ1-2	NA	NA	TGTGCCAGCAGCTTAGTGGGGGGGACGGATAGACCTTATTATGGCTACACCTTC	CASSLVGGTDRPYYGYTF
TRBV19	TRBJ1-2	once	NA	TGTGCCAGTAACCCAGGCGACTATGGCTACACCTTC	CASNPGDYGYTF
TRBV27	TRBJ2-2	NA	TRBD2	TGTGCCAGCAGAGCAACTAGCGGCCCTGGGGGCGGGGAGCTGTTTTTT	CASRATSGPGGGELFF
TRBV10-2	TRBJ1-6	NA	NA	TGCGCCAGCAGTGAGATCGGGGAATATTCACCCCTCCACTTT	CASSEIGEYSPLHF
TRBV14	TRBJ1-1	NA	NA	TGTGCCAGCAGTACAGGGCTCACGAACACTGAAGCTTTCTTT	CASSTGLTNTEAFF
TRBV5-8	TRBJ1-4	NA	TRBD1	TGTGCCAGCAGCTTAAGGACAGGGGGCATCGAAAAACTGTTTTTT	CASSLRTGGIEKLFF
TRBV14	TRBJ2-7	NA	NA	TGTGCCAGCAGTCACAACGTCTACGAGCAGTACTTC	CASSHNVYEQYF
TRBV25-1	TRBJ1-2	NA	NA	TGTGCCAGCAGTGAGCGGGCTAACTATGGCTACACCTTC	CASSERANYGYTF
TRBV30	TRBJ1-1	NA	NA	TGTGCCTGGAGTCCATGGGGGCAGGGGACGCATCGGACTGAAGCTTTCTTT	CAWSPWGQGTHRTEAFF
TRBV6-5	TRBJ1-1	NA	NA	TGTGCCAGCAGTTACCGACCTAGACTCAACACTGAAGCTTTCTTT	CASSYRPRLNTEAFF
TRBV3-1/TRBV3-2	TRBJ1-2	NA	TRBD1	TGTGCCAGCAGCCCCGCCGGGACAGGGACGGGTGGCTACACCTTC	CASSPAGTGTGGYTF
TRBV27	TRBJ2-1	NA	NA	TGTGCCAGTCGCAAGGGGCCCAACAATGAGCAGTTCTTC	CASRKGPNNEQFF
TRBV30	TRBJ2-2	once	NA	TGTGCCTGGAGGAAGGGAGGCGGGGAGCTGTTTTTT	CAWRKGGGELFF
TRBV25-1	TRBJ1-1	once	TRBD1	TGTGCCAGCAGTGATGGGGTGGGACAGGGGACCACTGAAGCTTTCTTT	CASSDGVGQGTTEAFF
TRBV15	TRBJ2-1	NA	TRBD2	TGTGCCACCAGCAGACTTCCTGTCCGACTAGCGGGAGTTAATGAGCAGTTCTTC	CATSRLPVRLAGVNEQFF
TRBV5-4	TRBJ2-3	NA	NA	TGTGCCAGCAGCTTGGAAGGGGCTAGCACAGATACGCAGTATTTT	CASSLEGASTDTQYF
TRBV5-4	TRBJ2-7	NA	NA	TGTGCCAGCATCGACAGAAGGGGACAAGTCTACGAGCAGTACTTC	CASIDRRGQVYEQYF
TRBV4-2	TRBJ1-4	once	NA	TGTGCCAGCAGCCAAGGAGCAGGTACTAATGAAAAACTGTTTTTT	CASSQGAGTNEKLFF
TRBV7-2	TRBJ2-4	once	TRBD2	TGTGCCAGCAGCTTAGCCCGCCCTGGACTAGCGGGAGGGCAGGCCAAAAACATTCAGTACTTC	CASSLARPGLAGGQAKNIQYF
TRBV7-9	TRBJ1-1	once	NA	TGTGCCAGCAGCTTTCCCTCTACCACTGAAGCTTTCTTT	CASSFPSTTEAFF
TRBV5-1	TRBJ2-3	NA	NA	TGCGCCAGCAGCTTGAAAGCGGCCTCTAGCACAGATACGCAGTATTTT	CASSLKAASSTDTQYF
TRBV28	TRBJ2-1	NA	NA	TGTGCCAGCAGTCAAGCGGGCGACCACTACAATGAGCAGTTCTTC	CASSQAGDHYNEQFF
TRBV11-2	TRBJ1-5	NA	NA	TGTGCCAGCAGCTTAGATGGGCAGGGTGGTCAGCCCCAGCATTTT	CASSLDGQGGQPQHF
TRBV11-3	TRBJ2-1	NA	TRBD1	TGTGCCAGCAGCCCCACTCCTTCGACAGGGTTCCTGAATGAGCAGTTCTTC	CASSPTPSTGFLNEQFF
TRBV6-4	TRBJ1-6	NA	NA	TGTGCCAGCAGTTCCGACCCTTCGACAGTTTCACCCCTCCACTTT	CASSSDPSTVSPLHF
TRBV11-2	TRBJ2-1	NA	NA	TGTGCCAGCAGCTCCGGACTTAGCTCCTACAATGAGCAGTTCTTC	CASSSGLSSYNEQFF
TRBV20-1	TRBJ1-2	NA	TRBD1	TGCAGTGCTAGTGGGACAGGGGGCGCCTTTTACTATGGCTACACCTTC	CSASGTGGAFYYGYTF
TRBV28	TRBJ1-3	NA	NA	TGTGCCAGCAGTCCAGGGTTTCCTGGAAACACCATATATTTT	CASSPGFPGNTIYF
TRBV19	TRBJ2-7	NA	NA	TGTGCCAGTCGACCTCAGGGAAGTCACTACGAGCAGTACTTC	CASRPQGSHYEQYF
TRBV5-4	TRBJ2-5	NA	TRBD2	TGTGCCAGCAGCTCTATGACTAGCGGGGCGGGGGAGACCCAGTACTTC	CASSSMTSGAGETQYF
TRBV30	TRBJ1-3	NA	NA	TGTGCCGGAACAGCCTCTGGAAACACCATATATTTT	CAGTASGNTIYF
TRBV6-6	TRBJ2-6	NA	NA	TGTGCCAGCAGTTACTCATCAGGGCACGGGGCCAACGTCCTGACTTTC	CASSYSSGHGANVLTF
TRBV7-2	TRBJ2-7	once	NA	TGTGCCAGCAGCTTAGGTCCCGCGGCCCAGGGGTACGAGCAGTACTTC	CASSLGPAAQGYEQYF
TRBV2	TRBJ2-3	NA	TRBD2	TGTGCCCAGAGGCTAGCGGGATACACAGATACGCAGTATTTT	CAQRLAGYTDTQYF
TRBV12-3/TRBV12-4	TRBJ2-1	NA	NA	TGTGCCAGCAGTCAGGGACTTTACAATGAGCAGTTCTTC	CASSQGLYNEQFF
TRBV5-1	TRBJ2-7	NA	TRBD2	TGCGCCAGCAGTACTAGCGGGGGATCCTCCTACGAGCAGTACTTC	CASSTSGGSSYEQYF
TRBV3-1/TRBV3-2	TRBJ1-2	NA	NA	TGTGCCAGCAGCCGAGAAGCCCGACAGAGCTATGGCTACACCTTC	CASSREARQSYGYTF
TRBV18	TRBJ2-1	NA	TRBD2	TGTGCCAGCTCACCACTTCTCGGGACTAGCGCCGGAGATGAGCAGTTCTTC	CASSPLLGTSAGDEQFF